Following are 12 T cell receptor beta chains from one sample sequenced in a study of T-cell reconstitution after alpha-beta-depleted transplantation in children. Preparation of the TCRbeta library involved a method that used unique molecular identifiers. TCRdb re-analysed the PCR reads in MiXCR, keeping a single row per CDR3 protein. The sample has roughly 300,000 distinct CDR3 sequences, 10% seen once. The sample was PBMCs from the stem cell graft donor, taken from the stem cell graft. The receptors here all came from a human donor who donated a stem cell graft to a child with acute lymphoblastic leukemia.

This clonotype was counted only a few times. CDR3 amino acids: CASSLDRLAGGPRSPLRDEQFF. In nucleotides, the CDR3 is TGTGCCAGCAGCTTAGATCGCCTAGCGGGAGGGCCACGATCTCCCCTTAGGGATGAGCAGTTCTTC. The chain combines TRBV11-2 with TRBJ2-1; 12 nucleotides align to TRBD2. The CDR3 length is 22 residues. Trimming cost V 0 bases and J 8 bases; bases outside gene matches: 23. The germline gives CDR1 SGHAT, CDR2 FQNNGV.

This chain joins TRBV6-1 and TRBJ1-5; 7 bases map to TRBD1. Germline V CDR1 and CDR2: MNHNS, SASEGT. The V gene end was trimmed by 0 bases and the J gene end by 7 bases; junction bases not matched to a gene: 6. The CDR3 loop spans 15 amino acids. CDR3 nucleotide sequence: TGTGCCAGCAGTGAAGCCCCGGGACAGAGACAGCCCCAGCATTTT. Its protein is CASSEAPGQRQPQHF.

The chain is built from TRBV10-2 and TRBJ2-7; weak D call: TRBD2 (6 bases). V was clipped by 2 bases and J by 1 base, with 12 bases between them. The CDR3 spans 15 residues. Looked up from germline, CDR1 is WSHSY and CDR2 is SAAADI. In nucleotides, the CDR3 is TGCGCCAGCAGTGAGAAGGGACTGCGGTCCTACGAGCAGTACTTC. Protein sequence: CASSEKGLRSYEQYF.

This clonotype has more than one count but fewer than ten. J is TRBJ2-1 and V is TRBV4-1; 9 bases are shared with TRBD2. J gave up 1 base and V 1 base, and 5 bases lay outside the gene matches. Germline-derived CDR1 and CDR2 are MGHRA and YSYEKL. The CDR3 length is 17 residues. Written as DNA, the CDR3 is TGCGCCAGCAGCCAAGGGGGGACTAGCCCGTCCTACAATGAGCAGTTCTTC. It codes for CASSQGGTSPSYNEQFF.

This chain links TRBV27 with TRBJ2-1; tentative D call: TRBD2 (6 bases). V gave up 4 bases and J gave up 9 bases, with 16 bases separating them. Germline CDR1 MNHEY, CDR2 SMNVEV (reference sequence). The CDR3 totals 14 residues. The CDR3, as DNA: TGTGCCAGCAGTTCCGCGGGACCCGGCGGTGAGCAGTTCTTC. Protein sequence: CASSSAGPGGEQFF.

The table lists this clonotype with many counts. The J gene is TRBJ2-7, the V gene TRBV7-9, with TRBD2 as a possible D gene (5 bases). This CDR3 spans 13 amino acids. Between the trimmed V and J ends, which lost 1 base and 1 base, there was a span of 5 bases. From germline, CDR1 is SEHNR and CDR2 FQNEAQ (reference sequence). Here the CDR3 DNA reads TGTGCCAGCAGCTTAGAGCGGTCCTACGAGCAGTACTTC. Protein: CASSLERSYEQYF.

This clonotype was seen more than once but under ten times. V gene TRBV29-1 combines with J gene TRBJ2-1; 13 bases fit TRBD2. Germline V CDR1 and CDR2: SQVTM, ANQGSEA. With V trimmed by 6 bases and J by 8 bases, 22 bases remained unmatched. The CDR3 is made up of 19 amino acids. The DNA of the CDR3 is TGCAGCGTAAAACCAAGGACAGGTCTGGGGACTAGCGGGATATATGAGCAGTTCTTC. Translating gives CSVKPRTGLGTSGIYEQFF.

This clonotype was observed a handful of times. The chain couples TRBV10-3 to TRBJ2-1, with D unclear. Germline lookup yields CDR1 ENHRY and CDR2 SYGVKD. The CDR3 spans 13 residues. Trimming left V 0 bases short and J 4 bases short, with 4 bases between. The CDR3 loop is CAISESNYNEQFF. In nucleotides, the CDR3 is TGTGCCATCAGTGAGTCCAATTACAATGAGCAGTTCTTC.

The CDR3 is CAWGFGQVGETQYF. CDR3 DNA: TGTGCCTGGGGTTTTGGACAGGTTGGAGAGACCCAGTACTTC. J is TRBJ2-5 and V is TRBV30; 7 bases agree with TRBD1. CDR1 GTSNPN and CDR2 SVGIG come from the germline V gene (reference sequence). With 5 bases clipped from V and 4 bases from J, the junction kept 10 bases outside the gene matches. The CDR3 extends over 14 amino acids.

This clonotype occurred many times. The chain combines TRBV28 with TRBJ2-4, with a tentative D call TRBD2 (6 bases). Germline lookup yields CDR1 MDHEN and CDR2 SYDVKM. This CDR3 has 16 residues. Trimming left V 2 bases short and J 0 bases short, with 11 bases between. The CDR3 loop is CASSLREWIAKNIQYF. The CDR3 DNA is TGTGCCAGCAGTTTACGGGAGTGGATAGCCAAAAACATTCAGTACTTC.

Remarks on this clonotype: The junction shows a germline mismatch at one end, possibly a read error. J is TRBJ2-2 and V is TRBV7-7; 10 bases are shared with TRBD2. The V gene's germline CDR1 is SSHAT and CDR2 FNYEAQ (reference sequence). The CDR3 length is 17 residues. The CDR3 nucleotides are TGTGCTAGCAGCTTAGACGCCGGACTAGCGGACACCGGGGAGCTGTTTTTT. Amino acid sequence: CASSLDAGLADTGELFF.

The chain is built from TRBV3-1 and TRBJ2-3, with 12 bases matching TRBD2. With 0 bases clipped from V and 2 bases from J, the junction kept 12 bases outside the gene matches. The CDR3 length is 20 residues. Germline CDR1 LGHDT, CDR2 YNNKEL (reference sequence). The CDR3 protein is CASSQDPLAGGLRYTDTQYF. The CDR3 DNA is TGTGCCAGCAGCCAAGATCCCCTAGCGGGAGGGCTTCGATACACAGATACGCAGTATTTT.